This TCR beta chain was profiled in a study of T cell responses to AZD1222 COVID-19 vaccine. Study outcomes and limitations: In a largely white British group with more females than males, clonal diversity was possibly underestimated. Only a handful of individuals given AZD1222 were seropositive at baseline. Vaccine-related CD4 TCRs covered spike, predominating at 160-218 and 743-854. Repertoire sampling was restricted to post-peak T cell response timepoints.

Remarks on this clone: Antigen: not known. The junction departs from the called germline gene at one end, perhaps through a read error.

The germline CDR1 and CDR2 sequences are KGHDR and SFDVKD. This CDR3 has 12 amino acids. The protocol was immunoSEQ multiplex PCR, while the TCRdb copy is restricted to in-frame clones and leaves out a portion. The table shows 75,000 to 95,000 clones, with approximately 90% occurring only once. This rearrangement joins TRBV24-1 to TRBJ2-4; 13 nucleotides agree with TRBD2. The TCR comes from an adult who received the AZD1222 COVID-19 vaccine. This sample comprised peripheral blood, obtained 28 days after the second AZD1222 dose. In nucleotides, the CDR3 is TGTGCCACCAGTGATCTGACTAGCGGGAGGTTCTTC. Translating it yields CATSDLTSGRFF.